A single sample gave rise to the 2 T cell receptor beta chains below, sequenced in a study of OX40 agonist ivuxolimab in advanced cancers. Repertoires were generated with immunoSEQ multiplex PCR, while TCRdb's copy carries only in-frame clones and drops some. This sample has tens of thousands of clones; approximately 90% occur once, and the top ten carry 0.8% to 1.2%. Sequencing was performed on CD4+ or CD8+ T cells sorted from blood, taken in a trial of the OX40 agonist ivuxolimab. All receptors derive from an adult with an advanced solid tumor such as melanoma, head and neck, liver or kidney cancer.

This clone showed up just once. The chain carries TRBV4-1 and TRBJ1-6; 10 bases map to TRBD1. The CDR3 covers 20 residues. Germline CDR1 and CDR2: MGHRA and YSYEKL. V trimming: 3 bases; J trimming: 1 base; junction bases outside the gene matches: 12. CDR3 loop: CASSHRPGTGDRSYNSPLHF. DNA for the CDR3: TGCGCCAGCAGCCACCGTCCCGGGACAGGGGATAGGTCCTATAATTCACCCCTCCACTTT.

V gene TRBV19 combines with J gene TRBJ1-5; possibly TRBD1 for D (6 bases). V shed 2 bases and J shed 6 bases, with 17 bases lying between them. The CDR3 has 16 amino acids. The germline gives CDR1 LNHDA, CDR2 SQIVND (reference sequence). In DNA, the CDR3 is TGTGCCAGTAGTATATTGGACAGTGGGTTCACTCAGCCCCAGCATTTT. This encodes CASSILDSGFTQPQHF.